The T cell receptor beta chain described here comes from a study of blood T cell repertoires in COVID-19. Clones were sequenced by immunoSEQ multiplex PCR, and TCRdb holds only the in-frame ones, with some missing. The table lists 150,000 to 180,000 clones, 70% to 85% of them singletons. Germline CDR1 reads MDHEN; CDR2 reads SYDVKM. The CDR3 spans 13 residues. Trimming left V 8 bases short and J 8 bases short, with 15 bases between. V gene TRBV28 combines with J gene TRBJ1-4; D may be TRBD1 (5 bases). The receptor comes from a woman aged 60 to 75 with acute or convalescent COVID-19. The source material was peripheral blood. This CDR3 is CASSGGVAEKLFF. The DNA of the CDR3 is TGTGCCAGCTCAGGAGGGGTGGCCGAAAAACTGTTTTTT.